The 30 T cell receptor beta chains below were found in one sample sequenced in a study of CD8 T cells in Susac syndrome. Roughly 0.45 to 1 ug RNA was reverse transcribed with random hexamers. In TCRdb, the immunoSEQ multiplex PCR reads were re-called with MiXCR into one record per CDR3 protein. The sample has roughly 150,000 distinct CDR3 sequences, around 95% seen once. Sequenced sample: CD8+ T cells from PBMCs. These receptors were obtained from a human donor with multiple sclerosis.

This clonotype was counted a single time. The chain carries TRBV29-1 and TRBJ1-1; a possible D gene is TRBD1 (5 bases). In germline, CDR1 is SQVTM, CDR2 ANQGSEA. The germline V and J ends were trimmed by 4 bases and 5 bases, with 8 bases remaining between them. This CDR3 has 11 amino acids. The CDR3 DNA sequence: TGCAGCGTTGTAAGGGGAACTGAAGCTTTCTTT. Its translation: CSVVRGTEAFF.

The chain has TRBV20-1 and TRBJ2-7; possible D gene TRBD1, 6 bases. Per germline, CDR1 DFQATT and CDR2 SNEGSKA (reference sequence). The CDR3 is 13 residues long. V lost 6 bases, J lost 5 bases, and 17 bases lay in between. The CDR3 nucleotides are TGCAGTGCAGCCCTCGCAGGGGTTCACGAGCAGTACTTC. It yields the protein CSAALAGVHEQYF.

The J gene is TRBJ2-7, the V gene TRBV6-6; 7 bases agree with TRBD1. This CDR3 is 12 amino acids long. CDR1 is MNHNY, CDR2 SVGAGI, per germline (reference sequence). V lost 5 bases, J lost 9 bases, and 7 bases stayed unmatched. The CDR3 spells CASSRDRDGQYV. The CDR3 region has the DNA TGTGCCAGCAGTCGCGACAGGGATGGGCAGTACGTC.

This chain joins TRBV9 and TRBJ2-3; D is unresolved. Germline lookup yields CDR1 SGDLS and CDR2 YYNGEE. This CDR3 has 14 residues. V shed 0 bases and J shed 4 bases, with 9 bases lying between them. CDR3 amino acids: CASSVGGSPDTQYF. The CDR3 bases are TGTGCCAGCAGCGTAGGAGGCTCGCCAGATACGCAGTATTTT.

The chain combines TRBV7-3 with TRBJ2-1; D is uncertain. CDR3 size: 13 residues. Germline assignment: CDR1 SGHTA and CDR2 FQGTGA. The V end lost 3 bases, the J end lost 6 bases, and 9 bases lay between the germline ends. CDR3 bases: TGTGCCAGCAGCTTCCCTGAAGGCAATGAGCAGTTCTTC. It specifies CASSFPEGNEQFF.

CDR3 sequence: CSGGNRGTEAFF. CDR3 in DNA: TGCAGCGGCGGGAACAGGGGCACTGAAGCTTTCTTT. J is TRBJ1-1 and V is TRBV29-1; 7 bases agree with TRBD1. This CDR3 comprises 12 residues. Germline values: CDR1 SQVTM, CDR2 ANQGSEA. V shed 7 bases, J shed 4 bases, and the junction held 6 bases outside the gene matches.

The V and J genes are TRBV7-3 and TRBJ2-3; D uncertain. V was clipped by 3 bases and J by 2 bases, with 6 bases between them. Germline V gene data show CDR1 as SGHTA and CDR2 as FQGTGA. This CDR3 has 13 amino acids. CDR3 bases: TGTGCCAGCAGCTTTGGCCTCACAGATACGCAGTATTTT. It is translated as CASSFGLTDTQYF.

V usage is TRBV30 and J usage is TRBJ2-3; 16 nucleotides match TRBD2. The V gene end was trimmed by 4 bases and the J gene end by 0 bases; junction bases not matched to a gene: 4. The CDR3 has 17 amino acids. Looked up from germline, CDR1 is GTSNPN and CDR2 is SVGIG (reference sequence). The CDR3 is CAWTTGLAGGSTDTQYF. The CDR3 region has the DNA TGTGCCTGGACCACGGGACTAGCGGGGGGGAGCACAGATACGCAGTATTTT.

This chain links TRBV12-3 or TRBV12-4 with TRBJ1-1; 9 positions agree with TRBD1. The trim removed 6 bases at V and 10 bases at J, leaving 3 bases unmatched. This CDR3 spans 11 amino acids. The CDR3 nucleotides are TGTGCCAGCAGCACGACAGGGGGAGCTTTCTTT. Amino acids: CASSTTGGAFF.

The rearrangement joins TRBV4-1 to TRBJ2-2; no clear D. Germline V gives CDR1 MGHRA, CDR2 YSYEKL. The CDR3 length is 16 residues. V lost 1 base and J 0 bases, leaving 9 bases between the germline ends. CDR3 sequence (DNA): TGCGCCAGCAGCCAAGTCCCGGGTGCGAACACCGGGGAGCTGTTTTTT. Its translation: CASSQVPGANTGELFF.

The rearrangement joins TRBV20-1 to TRBJ2-1, with 11 bases identical to TRBD2. The CDR3 totals 18 residues. Germline V lookup: CDR1 DFQATT, CDR2 SNEGSKA (reference sequence). J gave up 4 bases and V 3 bases, and 14 bases lay outside the gene matches. The CDR3 spells CSASPLASGGPEYNEQFF. CDR3 bases: TGCAGTGCTAGTCCCTTGGCTAGCGGGGGGCCCGAATACAATGAGCAGTTCTTC.

The CDR3 DNA reads as TGTGCCAGCAGCCACCCTAGCGGCCTGATGGGGAATGAGCAGTTCTTC. It encodes CASSHPSGLMGNEQFF. This sequence joins TRBV12-3 or TRBV12-4 and TRBJ2-1; the match to TRBD2 covers 7 bases. V shed 6 bases, J shed 7 bases, and the junction held 15 bases outside the gene matches. The CDR3 is 16 amino acids.

This chain joins TRBV7-8 and TRBJ2-7; a possible D gene is TRBD1 (5 bases). V dropped 5 bases and J dropped 4 bases, with 18 bases sitting between them. The CDR3 sequence is 15 residues long. Looked up from germline, CDR1 is SGHVS and CDR2 is FQNEAQ. CDR3 coding DNA: TGTGCCAGCAGCCCGCGGAAGGGGATCGAATACGAGCAGTACTTC. Translation: CASSPRKGIEYEQYF.

The chain links TRBV3-1 to TRBJ2-5; D might be TRBD2 (5 bases). The V end lost 7 bases, the J end lost 4 bases, and 19 bases lay between the germline ends. CDR1 and CDR2 from the germline V gene are LGHDT and YNNKEL (reference sequence). The CDR3 totals 15 residues. Here the CDR3 DNA reads TGTGCCAGCACCCCGGGCGGGCGGGTTTCAGAGACCCAGTACTTC. Its translation is CASTPGGRVSETQYF.

This sequence joins TRBV13 and TRBJ2-1, with 8 bases aligning to TRBD2. J lost 5 bases, V lost 4 bases, and 13 bases had no gene match. The CDR3 has 17 amino acids. Germline assignment: CDR1 PRHDT and CDR2 FYEKMQ (reference sequence). Here the CDR3 reads CASSSVRSRGVDNEQFF. The CDR3 bases are TGTGCCAGCAGCTCTGTCAGATCGCGGGGGGTTGACAATGAGCAGTTCTTC.

The rearrangement uses TRBV5-4 and TRBJ2-1; TRBD2 matches 7 bases. The germline V gene encodes CDR1 SGHNT and CDR2 YYREEE (reference sequence). The CDR3 loop spans 14 amino acids. The junction had 11 bases not matched to a gene; V was cut back by 4 bases and J by 10 bases. The CDR3 bases are TGTGCCAGCAGCCCGGGACTGGAGGGAGGGGAGCAGTTCTTC. Translated: CASSPGLEGGEQFF. Full variable domain (remainder filled in from reference TRBV5-4 and TRBJ2-1): ETGVTQSPTHLIKTRGQQVTLRCSSQSGHNTVSWYQQALGQGPQFIFQYYREEENGRGNFPPRFSGLQFPNYSSELNVNALELDDSALYLCASSPGLEGGEQFFGPGTRLTVL.

This chain uses TRBV7-8 with TRBJ1-3; TRBD1 agrees at 8 bases. This CDR3 spans 16 amino acids. Germline CDR1 reads SGHVS; CDR2 reads FQNEAQ. V lost 5 bases to trimming and J lost 0 bases; unmatched junction nucleotides: 6. This CDR3 reads CASSVPGGNSGNTIYF. CDR3 in DNA: TGTGCCAGCAGCGTACCAGGGGGCAACTCTGGAAACACCATATATTTT.

This chain links TRBV29-1 with TRBJ1-2, with D possibly matching TRBD1 (5 bases). CDR1 SQVTM and CDR2 ANQGSEA come from the germline V gene. The CDR3 is made up of 14 amino acids. With 0 bases removed from V and 2 bases from J, the gap between germline ends came to 10 bases. CDR3 amino acids: CSVEDGRGNYGYTF. The DNA of the CDR3 is TGCAGCGTTGAAGATGGGCGGGGGAACTATGGCTACACCTTC.

This clonotype has just one count. The chain employs TRBV4-1 and TRBJ2-1; no reliable D call. The CDR3 loop spans 13 amino acids. Germline assignment: CDR1 MGHRA and CDR2 YSYEKL. Deletions cut 3 bases from V and 8 bases from J, with 11 bases between. The CDR3 DNA reads as TGCGCCAGCAGCCACGTTGGCGTCGATGAGCAGTTCTTC. As protein: CASSHVGVDEQFF.

This CDR3 is CSARGTEAFF. The CDR3 bases are TGCAGCGCACGAGGGACTGAAGCTTTCTTT. This rearrangement joins TRBV29-1 to TRBJ1-1, with D unresolved. CDR3 length equals 10 residues. V lost 7 bases to trimming and J lost 5 bases, with 8 bases between them. The germline CDR1 and CDR2 sequences are SQVTM and ANQGSEA.

The chain links TRBV3-1 to TRBJ1-1; the match to TRBD1 covers 10 bases. CDR1 and CDR2 from the germline V gene are LGHDT and YNNKEL (reference sequence). V shed 4 bases and J 4 bases; nucleotides not matched to a gene: 6. CDR3 size: 15 residues. The CDR3 DNA follows: TGTGCCAGCAGCCTCGGGACAGGGGAGAGCACTGAAGCTTTCTTT. This sequence encodes CASSLGTGESTEAFF.

This chain uses TRBV4-1 with TRBJ1-1, with D hard to call. Trimming stripped 1 base from V and 1 base from J, with 10 bases between. This CDR3 region has 15 residues. From germline, CDR1 is MGHRA and CDR2 YSYEKL. For the CDR3, the DNA is TGCGCCAGCAGCCAAGGGGGAGGGAGGAACACTGAAGCTTTCTTT. Translating it yields CASSQGGGRNTEAFF.

The V call is TRBV13, the J call TRBJ1-2, with a weak D call TRBD1 (5 bases). V gave up 4 bases and J gave up 0 bases, with 9 bases separating them. This CDR3 contains 14 residues. Germline CDR1 reads PRHDT; CDR2 reads FYEKMQ (reference sequence). DNA for the CDR3: TGTGCCAGCAGCTGGCAGGGAACTAACTATGGCTACACCTTC. Encoded protein: CASSWQGTNYGYTF.

This chain joins TRBV12-3 or TRBV12-4 and TRBJ2-3; possibly TRBD1 or TRBD2 for D (5 bases each). The CDR3 contains 16 residues. The V gene lost 6 bases and the J gene lost 7 bases, with 23 bases spanning the gap. Written as DNA, the CDR3 is TGTGCCAGCAGGGGGGATTGGGACCCGGGGTTAAATACGCAGTATTTT. This codes for CASRGDWDPGLNTQYF.

The rearrangement joins TRBV4-1 to TRBJ2-2; the match to TRBD1 covers 11 bases. Losses at the gene ends were 5 bases for V and 7 bases for J; bases not matched to a gene: 6. Germline CDR1 reads MGHRA; CDR2 reads YSYEKL. The CDR3 spans 15 residues. The CDR3 spells CASSTDRGHGGELFF. CDR3 nucleotides: TGCGCCAGCAGCACGGACAGGGGGCATGGCGGGGAGCTGTTTTTT.

This clonotype showed up just once. The chain recombines TRBV9 with TRBJ2-1; tentative D call: TRBD2 (7 bases). The V and J ends lost 0 bases and 9 bases respectively, with 22 bases between them. Germline CDR1 is SGDLS and CDR2 is YYNGEE. The CDR3 sequence is 17 residues long. CDR3 loop: CASSVGAAGAKSSEQFF. CDR3 nucleotides: TGTGCCAGCAGCGTAGGAGCTGCGGGGGCCAAATCTAGTGAGCAGTTCTTC.

The J gene is TRBJ2-1, the V gene TRBV29-1; unclear D gene. From germline, CDR1 is SQVTM and CDR2 ANQGSEA. V lost 6 bases and J lost 7, with 13 bases in between. The CDR3 covers 12 residues. The CDR3 sequence: CSVAFRGNEQFF. Written as DNA, the CDR3 is TGCAGCGTCGCCTTCCGAGGAAATGAGCAGTTCTTC.

This chain connects TRBV7-9 to TRBJ1-1; no definite D call. CDR3 length equals 13 residues. CDR1 and CDR2 (germline): SEHNR, FQNEAQ (reference sequence). Trimming cost V 5 bases and J 6 bases, with 13 bases left between them. The CDR3 loop reads CASSLHGEAEAFF. In DNA form, the CDR3 reads TGTGCCAGCAGCCTTCACGGAGAGGCTGAAGCTTTCTTT.

The chain combines TRBV12-3 or TRBV12-4 with TRBJ2-5; 9 bases are a match to TRBD2. V shed 8 bases, J shed 0 bases, and the junction held 4 bases outside the gene matches. The CDR3 spans 14 residues. The CDR3 reads CASSSGEYQETQYF. The DNA for the CDR3 is TGTGCCAGCTCTAGCGGGGAGTACCAAGAGACCCAGTACTTC.

The chain uses TRBV7-9 and TRBJ2-3; the D is unclear. CDR3 length equals 14 residues. With 5 bases removed from V and 2 bases from J, the gap between germline ends came to 11 bases. CDR1 is SEHNR, CDR2 FQNEAQ, per germline (reference sequence). CDR3 loop: CASSAARFTDTQYF. The CDR3 DNA sequence: TGTGCCAGCAGCGCCGCCAGGTTCACAGATACGCAGTATTTT.